This T cell receptor (beta chain) comes out of a study of T cell repertoires in cytomegalovirus infection. Whole-study context: The public TCR beta signatures pointed to both CMV infection and matching HLA type.

The study's findings and limits: What dominated the ex vivo response were HLA-C-restricted CMV-specific TCR beta clonotypes. People with CMV and the relevant HLA were identified by cumulative public TCR beta family frequency.

V lost 5 bases to trimming and J lost 1 base, with 18 bases between them. This CDR3 contains 17 residues. The germline gives CDR1 MNHNS, CDR2 SASEGT. TCRdb re-analysed the reads in MiXCR, keeping a single row per CDR3 protein. The profile shows just under 300,000 distinct CDR3 sequences, approximately 10% of them singletons. This clonotype was counted ten times or more. Its antigen is as yet unknown. The receptor was isolated from a human donor in good health (CMV status not recorded). Some clones in this sample may be carry-over from other donors' samples. Sequencing was done on a sample of PBMCs. The chain uses TRBV6-1 and TRBJ1-5, with D possibly matching TRBD1 (6 bases). The CDR3 DNA is TGTGCCAGCAGTCAAACAGGGCATGGAGTGAGCAATCAGCCCCAGCATTTT. Translating gives CASSQTGHGVSNQPQHF.